Shown below are 6 T cell receptor beta chains from a single sample sequenced in a study of T cells in Graves' hyperthyroidism and ophthalmopathy. Researchers amplified the TCR beta CDR3 regions from RNA transcripts. Primed by the HTBI set, a first-round RT-PCR was run on the TCR CDR3. TCRdb fed the multiplex PCR reads into MiXCR, producing one record per CDR3 protein. Among under 400,000 distinct CDR3 sequences, 13% to 15% were seen once, and the ten largest hold approximately 19%. The source material was blood. The receptors shown here come from a woman in her fifties or sixties with Graves' ophthalmopathy.

This clonotype was counted ten times or more. In DNA form, the CDR3 reads TGTGCCAGCAGTTTAGCGGCTATCTACGAGCAGTACTTC. This sequence encodes CASSLAAIYEQYF. V usage is TRBV28 and J usage is TRBJ2-7; the D is unclear. The CDR3 has 13 amino acids. Germline CDR1 reads MDHEN; CDR2 reads SYDVKM. Trimming cost V 2 bases and J 3 bases, with 8 bases left between them.

A remark on this clonotype: Just one base apart from a much larger clone, this may be a read error. The chain is built from TRBV28 and TRBJ2-5; D is unresolved. CDR1 and CDR2 from the germline V gene are MDHEN and SYDVKM. The CDR3 spans 13 residues. CDR3 in amino acids: CASRGQKQETRYF. CDR3 nucleotide sequence: TGTGCCAGCAGAGGGCAGAAACAAGAGACCCGGTACTTC.

The rearrangement uses TRBV9 and TRBJ2-5; D call uncertain. Germline V gene lookup returns CDR1 SGDLS and CDR2 YYNGEE. Trimming stripped 0 bases from V and 4 bases from J, with 7 bases between. CDR3 length: 13 amino acids. CDR3 bases: TGTGCCAGCAGCGTAGTAACTTCAGAGACCCAGTACTTC. Its translation is CASSVVTSETQYF.

The table lists this clonotype with a few counts. Since a much larger clone is just one base distant, this may be a read error. The chain employs TRBV6-2 or TRBV6-3 and TRBJ2-1; TRBD1 agrees at 9 bases. The end of the DNA fits TRBJ2-7 better, so the J call may be wrong. The CDR3 contains 19 residues. Germline loops: CDR1 MNHEY, CDR2 SVGEGT. CDR3: CASSYPTGTGTSSYNEQYF. The CDR3 DNA reads as TGTGCCAGCAGTTATCCGACCGGGACAGGGACGAGCTCCTACAATGAGCAGTACTTC.

At least ten counts were recorded for this clonotype. The chain has TRBV12-3 or TRBV12-4 and TRBJ2-6, with 13 bases lining up with TRBD2. This CDR3 region has 20 residues. The V and J ends lost 5 bases and 0 bases, in that order; junction bases with no gene match: 10. CDR3 nucleotides: TGTGCCAGCAGTCCCTCCTGGGGACTAGCGGGGACCTCTGGGGCCAACGTCCTGACTTTC. Translated: CASSPSWGLAGTSGANVLTF.

Many counts were recorded for this clonotype. The V and J genes are TRBV4-1 and TRBJ2-7; either TRBD1 or TRBD2 may fit D (5 bases each). The CDR3 spans 15 residues. V lost 3 bases and J lost 2, with 14 bases in between. Germline V gene sequence: CDR1 MGHRA, CDR2 YSYEKL. CDR3 sequence: CASSQAAGAAYEQYF. CDR3 bases: TGCGCCAGCAGCCAGGCGGCCGGGGCCGCCTACGAGCAGTACTTC.